Described below is a single T cell receptor beta chain sequence and its context. Antigen specificity is unknown. The donors were part of the validation cohort, which consisted of under 150 subjects and was separate from the first cohort of under 850 subjects. TCRdb's copy holds only in-frame clones and misses some; the assay was immunoSEQ multiplex PCR. The sample shows 120,000 or so clones, about 83% of them seen only once. These data originate in a study of cytomegalovirus exposure and HLA in healthy donors. Regarding the study as a whole: Most TCR sequences showed up rarely, but some public TCRs showed up in many donors.

Germline loops: CDR1 MNHNS, CDR2 SASEGT. Trimming removed 5 bases from V and 4 bases from J; junction bases left unmatched: 8. CDR3 length equals 15 residues. This chain connects TRBV6-1 to TRBJ1-5; 7 bases agree with TRBD1. Sequencing was carried out using PBMCs. This TCR was sampled from a man aged 18 to 29 in good health and CMV-seronegative. CDR3 loop: CASSNGWTGNQPQHF. CDR3 DNA sequence: TGTGCCAGCAGTAATGGGTGGACAGGTAATCAGCCCCAGCATTTT.